This is a list of T cell receptor beta chains from one sample in a study of blood T cell repertoires in COVID-19. Repertoires were generated with immunoSEQ multiplex PCR, while TCRdb's copy carries only in-frame clones and drops some. The table records over 200,000 clones, roughly nine tenths of them present only once. The specimen sequenced was PBMCs or T cells enriched from blood (not recorded which). These receptors came from a woman between 50 and 59 years old in a cohort exposed to, infected with or recovered from COVID-19 (not recorded which). CDR3s include the opening cysteine and the closing phenylalanine or tryptophan. The D gene is left open where the match is weak. Size values are once, few and many counts, or a class for expanded clones, and some rows have none.

size,D,V,J,DNA,CDR3
NA,NA,TRBV28,TRBJ2-3,TGTGCCAGCAGTTTGGGGGGGGCTGGCACAGATACGCAGTATTTT,CASSLGGAGTDTQYF
NA,TRBD2,TRBV6-1,TRBJ2-3,TGTGCCAGCAGTGAGCGGGGGGGCACAGATACGCAGTATTTT,CASSERGGTDTQYF
NA,TRBD1,TRBV9,TRBJ1-2,TGTGCCAGCAGTCTGTCGGGGACAGGTTATGGCTACACCTTC,CASSLSGTGYGYTF
NA,TRBD2,TRBV2,TRBJ2-1,TGTGCCAGCAGTGGACTAGCGGGGGGGAATGAGCAGTTCTTC,CASSGLAGGNEQFF
NA,NA,TRBV28,TRBJ1-5,TGTGCCAGCAGTCCGCCGGCCAAAACTATACTCCAGCATTTT,CASSPPAKTILQHF
NA,TRBD1,TRBV12-5,TRBJ2-7,TGTGCTAGTGGTACCCCCGACAGGGGCCCCTCCTACGAGCAGTACTTC,CASGTPDRGPSYEQYF
few,TRBD2,TRBV6-5,TRBJ2-5,TGTGCCAGCAGTTACTCCGGGGGGAGAGAGACCCAGTACTTC,CASSYSGGRETQYF
NA,NA,TRBV4-1,TRBJ1-1,TGCGCCAGCAGCCCGGCGGAGGGACTGGGGACTGAAGCTTTCTTT,CASSPAEGLGTEAFF
NA,NA,TRBV5-3,TRBJ1-1,TGTGCCAGAACGGACCCGGGGGACTTGAACACTGAAGCTTTCTTT,CARTDPGDLNTEAFF
once,NA,TRBV5-6,TRBJ1-1,TGTGCCAGCAGCTTAGAACCGATCGGGGGGACTGAAGCTTTCTTT,CASSLEPIGGTEAFF
NA,TRBD1,TRBV27,TRBJ1-2,TGTGCCAGCAGACGGGACAGCTATGGCTACACCTTC,CASRRDSYGYTF
NA,TRBD1,TRBV3-1/TRBV3-2,TRBJ1-2,TGTGCCAGCAGCCAAGAAGGGGGCGGCTACACCTTC,CASSQEGGGYTF
NA,TRBD2,TRBV10-2,TRBJ2-5,TGCGCCAGCAGTGAGGCTAGCGGGGGAGAGACCCAGTACTTC,CASSEASGGETQYF
once,NA,TRBV19,TRBJ2-2,TGTGCCACGAGTAGCCCCAACACCGGGGAGCTGTTTTTT,CATSSPNTGELFF
NA,NA,TRBV7-3,TRBJ1-6,TGTGCCAGCAGCTTAGGGCGAAATTCACCCCTCCACTTT,CASSLGRNSPLHF
NA,TRBD1,TRBV27,TRBJ1-6,TGTGCCAGCAGTCTAACTCCAACAGGGGGTAGGAATTCACCCCTCCACTTT,CASSLTPTGGRNSPLHF
few,NA,TRBV2,TRBJ1-1,TGTGCCAGCACCCTCTCGAACAGGGATCTCGCTGAAGCTTTCTTT,CASTLSNRDLAEAFF
NA,NA,TRBV5-1,TRBJ2-1,TGCGCCAGCAGCTATGACAGTTACGCTGAGCAGTTCTTC,CASSYDSYAEQFF
NA,NA,TRBV7-9,TRBJ1-1,TGTGCCTCGGGGACCGGGAGTGTCACTGAAGCTTTCTTT,CASGTGSVTEAFF
few,NA,TRBV28,TRBJ1-1,TGTGCCAGCAGCAAAAGCGGCATGAACACTGAAGCTTTCTTT,CASSKSGMNTEAFF
NA,TRBD1,TRBV2,TRBJ1-3,TGTGCCAGCAGTGATTTGCCGGGACAGGGACCTCCCAACACCATATATTTT,CASSDLPGQGPPNTIYF
NA,NA,TRBV5-5,TRBJ1-5,TGTGCCAGCAGCTTTTCGGGGGGCTTCAATCAGCCCCAGCATTTT,CASSFSGGFNQPQHF
NA,TRBD1,TRBV5-6,TRBJ2-7,TGTGCCAGCAGCTCGAGGAGACAGGGGCGCTCCTACGAGCAGTACTTC,CASSSRRQGRSYEQYF
NA,TRBD1,TRBV19,TRBJ2-7,TGTGCCAGTAGTATCGCCTACCTGTGGGACAGGGGCTCCTACGAGCAGTACTTC,CASSIAYLWDRGSYEQYF
NA,TRBD2,TRBV5-1,TRBJ2-5,TGCGCCAGCAGCTTGCGGGCGGGGGGAACCCAGGGGACCCAGTACTTC,CASSLRAGGTQGTQYF
NA,TRBD1,TRBV7-2,TRBJ1-5,TGTGCCAGCAGGACAGGGTCCAATAGCAATCAGCCCCAGCATTTT,CASRTGSNSNQPQHF
NA,NA,TRBV6-6,TRBJ1-1,TGTGCCAGCAGCCGCGGCGGGCTGAACACTGAAGCTTTCTTT,CASSRGGLNTEAFF
NA,TRBD1,TRBV4-3,TRBJ1-5,TGCGCCAGCAGCCAAACGATGGCAGGGGGCTTTTCTCGTAATCAGCCCCAGCATTTT,CASSQTMAGGFSRNQPQHF
few,NA,TRBV7-9,TRBJ1-1,TGTGCCAGCAGCCCCCCTAGTGCAGTTGAAGCTTTCTTT,CASSPPSAVEAFF
NA,NA,TRBV7-6,TRBJ1-1,TGTGCCAGCAGCTTAGTGGATACGGGAGGAACTGAAGCTTTCTTT,CASSLVDTGGTEAFF
NA,NA,TRBV3-1/TRBV3-2,TRBJ2-7,TGTGCCAGCAGCCTTGGGGCTGGATACGAGCAGTACTTC,CASSLGAGYEQYF
few,TRBD1,TRBV5-1,TRBJ1-4,TGCGCCAGCAGCACCGGACAGGCTCGGGATAGAGAAAAACTGTTTTTT,CASSTGQARDREKLFF
NA,NA,TRBV12-3/TRBV12-4,TRBJ1-2,TGTGCCAGCTGGCGGCTTCTATGGGGCTACACCTTC,CASWRLLWGYTF
NA,TRBD2,TRBV10-3,TRBJ2-5,TGTGCCGCCTCCGGGACTACCCAAGAGACCCAGTACTTC,CAASGTTQETQYF
NA,NA,TRBV11-2,TRBJ1-3,TGTGCCAGCAGCCTCTATCGGGGGTCCGGAAACACCATATATTTT,CASSLYRGSGNTIYF
NA,TRBD1,TRBV6-5,TRBJ1-5,TGTGCCAGCAGTTACTCGACAGGGCTCAATCAGCCCCAGCATTTT,CASSYSTGLNQPQHF
NA,NA,TRBV14,TRBJ1-1,TGTGCCAGCAGCCGCCTGACAGACATCTTTAACACTGAAGCTTTCTTT,CASSRLTDIFNTEAFF
NA,NA,TRBV19,TRBJ1-3,TGTGCCAGTAGTCAACTCGGAAACACCATATATTTT,CASSQLGNTIYF
NA,NA,TRBV11-2,TRBJ1-2,TGTGCCAGCAGCTTAGTATTCAACTATGGCTACACCTTC,CASSLVFNYGYTF
NA,TRBD1,TRBV18,TRBJ2-7,TGTGCCAGCTCACTAACGCCCGCCGGGACAGGTCGACACGAGCAGTACTTC,CASSLTPAGTGRHEQYF
NA,NA,TRBV7-2,TRBJ1-3,TGTGCCAGCAGCTTAAACAGGGTCGCTGGAAACACCATATATTTT,CASSLNRVAGNTIYF
NA,NA,TRBV5-1,TRBJ2-7,TGCGCCAGCAGCAGAGAGCGATCGCCCGTCGAGCAGTACTTC,CASSRERSPVEQYF
NA,NA,TRBV19,TRBJ2-2,TGTGCCAGTAGTAGGTCGACGACTAACGCCGGGGAGCTGTTTTTT,CASSRSTTNAGELFF
NA,NA,TRBV7-2,TRBJ2-5,TGTGCCAGCAGCCCCGCCCCCGGCACTAGTGGTATTCAAGAGACCCAGTACTTC,CASSPAPGTSGIQETQYF
NA,TRBD1,TRBV30,TRBJ2-7,TGTGCCTCCACCGGGACAGCGTACTCCTACGAGCAGTACTTC,CASTGTAYSYEQYF
NA,TRBD2,TRBV27,TRBJ2-5,TGTGCCAGCAGACCCATAGCGGGTTTGACCCAGTACTTC,CASRPIAGLTQYF